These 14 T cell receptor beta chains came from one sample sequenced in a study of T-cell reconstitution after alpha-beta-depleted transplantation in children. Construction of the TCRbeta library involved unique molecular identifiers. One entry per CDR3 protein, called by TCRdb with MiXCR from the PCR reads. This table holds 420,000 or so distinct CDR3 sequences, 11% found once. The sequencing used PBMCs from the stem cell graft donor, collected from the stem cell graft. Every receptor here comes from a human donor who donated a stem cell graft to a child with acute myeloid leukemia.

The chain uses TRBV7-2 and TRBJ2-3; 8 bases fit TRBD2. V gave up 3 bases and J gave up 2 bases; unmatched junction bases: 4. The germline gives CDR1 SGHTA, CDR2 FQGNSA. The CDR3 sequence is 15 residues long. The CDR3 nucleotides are TGTGCCAGCAGCTTGAGCGGGAGTGACACAGATACGCAGTATTTT. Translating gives CASSLSGSDTDTQYF.

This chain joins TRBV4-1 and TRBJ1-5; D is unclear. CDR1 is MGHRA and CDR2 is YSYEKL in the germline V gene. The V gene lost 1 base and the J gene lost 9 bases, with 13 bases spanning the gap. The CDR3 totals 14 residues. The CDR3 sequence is CASSQATRSRPQHF. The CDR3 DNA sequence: TGCGCCAGCAGCCAAGCGACCCGATCAAGGCCCCAGCATTTT.

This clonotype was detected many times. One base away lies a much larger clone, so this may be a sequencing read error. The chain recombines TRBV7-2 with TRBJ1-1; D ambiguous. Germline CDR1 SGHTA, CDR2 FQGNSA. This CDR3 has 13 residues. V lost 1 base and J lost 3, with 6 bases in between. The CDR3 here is CASSLVADTEAFF. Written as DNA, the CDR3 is TGTGCCAGCAGCTTAGTGGCGGACACTGAAGCTTTCTTT.

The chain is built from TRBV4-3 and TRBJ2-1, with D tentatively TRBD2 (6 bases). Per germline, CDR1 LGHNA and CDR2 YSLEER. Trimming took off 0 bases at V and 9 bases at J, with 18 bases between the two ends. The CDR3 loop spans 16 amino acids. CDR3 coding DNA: TGCGCCAGCAGCCAAGATGATGGAGGGCCTCGGAGTGAGCAGTTCTTC. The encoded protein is CASSQDDGGPRSEQFF.

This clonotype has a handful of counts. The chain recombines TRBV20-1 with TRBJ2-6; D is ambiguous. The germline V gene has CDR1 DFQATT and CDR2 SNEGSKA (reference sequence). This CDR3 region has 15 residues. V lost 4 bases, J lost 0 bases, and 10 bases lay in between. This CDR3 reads CSAIGLPSGANVLTF. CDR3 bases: TGCAGTGCTATCGGGCTCCCCTCTGGGGCCAACGTCCTGACTTTC.

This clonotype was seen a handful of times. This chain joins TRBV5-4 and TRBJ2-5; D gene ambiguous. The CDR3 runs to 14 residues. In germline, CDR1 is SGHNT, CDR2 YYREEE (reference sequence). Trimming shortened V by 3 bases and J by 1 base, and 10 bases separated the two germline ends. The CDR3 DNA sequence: TGTGCCAGCAGCTGGGCCTCTACCCAAGAGACCCAGTACTTC. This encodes CASSWASTQETQYF.

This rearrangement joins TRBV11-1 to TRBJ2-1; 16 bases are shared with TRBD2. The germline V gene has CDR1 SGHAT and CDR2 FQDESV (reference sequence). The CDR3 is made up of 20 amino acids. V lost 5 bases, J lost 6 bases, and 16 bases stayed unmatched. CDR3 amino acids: CASSPGLAGGPFAYGNEQFF. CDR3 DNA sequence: TGTGCCAGCAGCCCGGGACTAGCGGGAGGGCCATTTGCGTACGGCAATGAGCAGTTCTTC.

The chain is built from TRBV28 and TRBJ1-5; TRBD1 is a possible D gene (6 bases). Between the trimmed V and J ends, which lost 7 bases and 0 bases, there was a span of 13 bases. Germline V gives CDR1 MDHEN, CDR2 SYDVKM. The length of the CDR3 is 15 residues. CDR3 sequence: CASNPRGHSNQPQHF. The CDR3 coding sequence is TGTGCCAGCAACCCCCGGGGACATAGCAATCAGCCCCAGCATTTT.

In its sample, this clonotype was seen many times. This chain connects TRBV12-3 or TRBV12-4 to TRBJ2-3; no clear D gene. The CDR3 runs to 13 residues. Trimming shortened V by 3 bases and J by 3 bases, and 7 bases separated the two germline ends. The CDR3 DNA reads TGTGCCAGCAGTTTTAGCCCGACAGATACGCAGTATTTT. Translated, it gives CASSFSPTDTQYF.

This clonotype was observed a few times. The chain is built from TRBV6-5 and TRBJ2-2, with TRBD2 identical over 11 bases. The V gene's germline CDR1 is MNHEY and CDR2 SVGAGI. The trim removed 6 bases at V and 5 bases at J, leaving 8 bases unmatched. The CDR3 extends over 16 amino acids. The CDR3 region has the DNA TGTGCCAGCAGCCCCTATCGACTAGCGGGAACCGGGGAGCTGTTTTTT. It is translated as CASSPYRLAGTGELFF.

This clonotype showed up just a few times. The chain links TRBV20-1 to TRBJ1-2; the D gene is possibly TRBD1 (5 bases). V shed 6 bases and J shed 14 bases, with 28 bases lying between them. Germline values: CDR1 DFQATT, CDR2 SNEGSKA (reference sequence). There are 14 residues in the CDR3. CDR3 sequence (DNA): TGCAGTGCACCAGATCTGGGGGGAAGCTCCCTATCTACCTTC. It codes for CSAPDLGGSSLSTF.

The CDR3 reads CSVTGTGVTGELFF. In nucleotides, the CDR3 is TGCAGCGTTACCGGGACAGGGGTCACCGGGGAGCTGTTTTTT. The chain links TRBV29-1 to TRBJ2-2, with 10 bases fitting TRBD1. With 5 bases clipped from V and 4 bases from J, the junction kept 4 bases outside the gene matches. Germline CDR1 and CDR2: SQVTM and ANQGSEA. This CDR3 contains 14 residues.

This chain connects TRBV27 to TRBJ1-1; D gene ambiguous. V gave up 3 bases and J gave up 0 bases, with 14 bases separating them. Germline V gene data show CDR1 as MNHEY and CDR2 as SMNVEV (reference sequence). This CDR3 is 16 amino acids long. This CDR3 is CASSLLAGALNTEAFF. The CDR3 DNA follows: TGTGCCAGCAGTTTGTTGGCAGGCGCGCTGAACACTGAAGCTTTCTTT.

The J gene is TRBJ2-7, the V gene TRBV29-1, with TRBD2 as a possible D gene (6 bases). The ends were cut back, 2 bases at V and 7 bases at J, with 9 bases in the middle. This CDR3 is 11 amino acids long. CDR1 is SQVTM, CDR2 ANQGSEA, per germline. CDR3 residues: CSVERRAEQYF. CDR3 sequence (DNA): TGCAGCGTTGAAAGGAGGGCAGAGCAGTACTTC.